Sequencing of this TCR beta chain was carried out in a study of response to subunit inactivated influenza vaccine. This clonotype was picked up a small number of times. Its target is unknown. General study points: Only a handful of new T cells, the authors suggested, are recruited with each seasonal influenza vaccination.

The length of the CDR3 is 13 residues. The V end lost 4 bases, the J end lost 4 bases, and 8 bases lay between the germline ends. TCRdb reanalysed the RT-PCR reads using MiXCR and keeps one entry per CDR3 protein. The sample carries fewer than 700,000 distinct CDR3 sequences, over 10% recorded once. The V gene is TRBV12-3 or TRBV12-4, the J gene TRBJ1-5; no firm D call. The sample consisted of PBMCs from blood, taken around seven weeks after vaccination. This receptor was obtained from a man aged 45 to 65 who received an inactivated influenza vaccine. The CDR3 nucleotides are TGTGCCAGCAGTTCGACTAGAAATCAGCCCCAGCATTTT. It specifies CASSSTRNQPQHF.